This T cell receptor beta chain emerged from a study of blood T cell repertoires in COVID-19. Overall study: The study drew acute and convalescent COVID-19 samples from the United States, Italy and Spain. The cDNA or gDNA used as material had been derived from T cells, B-cell-depleted T cells, or PBMCs.

This CDR3 spans 9 amino acids. Germline assignment: CDR1 SQVTM and CDR2 ANQGSEA. Between the trimmed V and J ends, which lost 6 bases and 7 bases, there was a span of 4 bases. In the authors' methods: Amplification with reference gene primers provided the estimates of nucleated cell counts. Repertoires were generated with immunoSEQ multiplex PCR, while TCRdb's copy carries only in-frame clones and drops some. Clone size and the V and J calls come from that table; the DNA yielded D and trimming. The sample lists around 100,000 clones, 84% seen once, with roughly 13% in the top ten. This clone showed up just once.

This chain connects TRBV29-1 to TRBJ2-1; D unresolved. The sequencing input was peripheral blood. This TCR was sampled from a human donor in a cohort sampled during active or convalescent COVID-19. The CDR3 nucleotides read TGCAGCGTCACTAATGAGCAGTTCTTC. Protein: CSVTNEQFF.